These 22 T cell receptor beta chains came from one sample sequenced in a study of cytomegalovirus exposure and HLA in healthy donors. PCR used 60 Vbeta primers and 13 Jbeta primers. Some clones are missing from TCRdb's copy, which holds only in-frame ones; the method was immunoSEQ multiplex PCR. Here the sample spans about 99,000 clones, around three quarters being singletons. Sequences were obtained from PBMCs. The receptors were gathered from a woman under 30 in good health and CMV-seropositive.

The rearrangement joins TRBV7-9 to TRBJ2-3, with D possibly being TRBD2 (5 bases). The germline V gene has CDR1 SEHNR and CDR2 FQNEAQ (reference sequence). V dropped 7 bases and J dropped 0 bases, with 14 bases sitting between them. There are 15 residues in the CDR3. The CDR3 is CASTTPRESTDTQYF. In nucleotides, the CDR3 is TGTGCCAGCACCACCCCGAGGGAGAGCACAGATACGCAGTATTTT.

The chain has TRBV27 and TRBJ2-3; D might be TRBD2 (5 bases). Germline V lookup: CDR1 MNHEY, CDR2 SMNVEV (reference sequence). Trimming removed 6 bases at V and 5 bases at J, with 12 bases between. The CDR3 runs to 13 residues. The CDR3 spells CASRQGGEDTQYF. The CDR3 nucleotides are TGTGCCAGCAGACAAGGAGGAGAAGATACGCAGTATTTT.

The CDR3 DNA reads TGTGCCAGCAGTTTCACCCCGGGACAGCCTAACTATGGCTACACCTTC. As protein: CASSFTPGQPNYGYTF. The rearrangement uses TRBV28 and TRBJ1-2; 7 nucleotides line up with TRBD1. The CDR3 has 16 amino acids. CDR1 is MDHEN, CDR2 SYDVKM, per germline. Trimming cost V 3 bases and J 0 bases; bases outside gene matches: 7.

V is TRBV11-2 and J is TRBJ1-5, with 7 bases lining up with TRBD1. This CDR3 has 17 amino acids. V dropped 1 base and J dropped 0; count of bases not matched to a gene: 6. The V gene's germline CDR1 is SGHAT and CDR2 FQNNGV. CDR3 DNA: TGTGCCAGCAGCTTAGGCCACAGGGGCTATAGCAATCAGCCCCAGCATTTT. Residues: CASSLGHRGYSNQPQHF.

The V gene is TRBV7-9, the J gene TRBJ2-7; possible D gene TRBD2, 5 bases. The CDR3 contains 13 residues. The V gene's germline CDR1 is SEHNR and CDR2 FQNEAQ (reference sequence). V was clipped by 0 bases and J by 3 bases, with 6 bases between them. The DNA for the CDR3 is TGTGCCAGCAGCTTAGCTACTAGCTACGAGCAGTACTTC. It codes for CASSLATSYEQYF. The full variable domain, in which reference TRBV7-9 and TRBJ2-7 provide the parts outside the CDR3, is DTGVSQNPRHKITKRGQNVTFRCDPISEHNRLYWYRQTLGQGPEFLTYFQNEAQLEKSRLLSDRFSAERPKGSFSTLEIQRTEQGDSAMYLCASSLATSYEQYFGPGTRLTVT.

The chain recombines TRBV2 with TRBJ2-7; 8 nucleotides align to TRBD2. The CDR3 is 14 residues long. Germline-derived CDR1 and CDR2 are SNHLY and FYNNEI. Trimming cost V 6 bases and J 5 bases; bases outside gene matches: 9. The CDR3 here is CASSPSGSDNEQYF. The CDR3 DNA is TGTGCCAGCAGCCCCAGCGGGAGCGACAACGAGCAGTACTTC.

J is TRBJ1-4 and V is TRBV28; 10 nucleotides align to TRBD1. V was clipped by 4 bases and J by 7 bases; unmatched bases: 6. Germline V lookup: CDR1 MDHEN, CDR2 SYDVKM. The CDR3 contains 15 residues. CDR3 in amino acids: CASSSDRGEVEKLFF. The CDR3 region has the DNA TGTGCCAGCAGTTCGGACAGGGGGGAGGTTGAAAAACTGTTTTTT.

This chain joins TRBV4-1 and TRBJ2-5; no clear D gene. V was trimmed by 0 bases and J by 0 bases, leaving 5 bases between them. This CDR3 spans 14 amino acids. Looked up from germline, CDR1 is MGHRA and CDR2 is YSYEKL. The CDR3 is CASSQESYQETQYF. The CDR3 DNA follows: TGCGCCAGCAGCCAAGAGAGCTACCAAGAGACCCAGTACTTC.

The J gene is TRBJ1-1, the V gene TRBV6-5; D gene unclear. CDR1 and CDR2 (germline): MNHEY, SVGAGI. CDR3 size: 15 residues. V dropped 0 bases and J dropped 6 bases, with 14 bases sitting between them. In DNA, the CDR3 is TGTGCCAGCAGTTACTCGATCGGGGTTCTGGCTGAAGCTTTCTTT. Residues: CASSYSIGVLAEAFF.

V is TRBV14 and J is TRBJ1-1; 10 bases match TRBD1. The CDR3 length is 15 residues. Germline-derived CDR1 and CDR2 are SGHDN and FVKESK. V lost 1 base to trimming and J lost 5 bases; unmatched junction nucleotides: 4. DNA of the CDR3: TGTGCCAGCAGCCAAGCCGGGACAGGGGTAACTGAAGCTTTCTTT. Its protein is CASSQAGTGVTEAFF.

V is TRBV9 and J is TRBJ1-3; perhaps TRBD1 as D (6 bases). The ends were cut back, 0 bases at V and 0 bases at J, with 7 bases in the middle. This CDR3 is 15 amino acids long. Germline V lookup: CDR1 SGDLS, CDR2 YYNGEE. CDR3 residues: CASSVGDTSGNTIYF. DNA for the CDR3: TGTGCCAGCAGCGTAGGGGACACCTCTGGAAACACCATATATTTT.

V usage is TRBV30 and J usage is TRBJ2-2; D possibly corresponds to TRBD1 (6 bases). CDR1 GTSNPN and CDR2 SVGIG come from the germline V gene (reference sequence). V was trimmed by 5 bases and J by 4 bases, leaving 14 bases between them. The CDR3 runs to 14 residues. CDR3 DNA: TGTGCCTGGTGTACAGGGCTGGGCACCGGGGAGCTGTTTTTT. Residues: CAWCTGLGTGELFF. The full variable domain, completed using reference TRBV30 and TRBJ2-2, is SQTIHQWPATLVQPVGSPLSLECTVEGTSNPNLYWYRQAAGRGLQLLFYSVGIGQISSEVPQNLSASRPQDRQFILSSKKLLLSDSGFYLCAWCTGLGTGELFFGEGSRLTVL.

The chain uses TRBV5-6 and TRBJ2-7, with D possibly being TRBD1 (5 bases). Germline V gene lookup returns CDR1 SGHDT and CDR2 YYEEEE. Trimming shortened V by 7 bases and J by 2 bases, and 16 bases separated the two germline ends. This CDR3 has 14 amino acids. The CDR3 DNA follows: TGTGCCAGCCGCGAAGCCCCGGACACCTACGAGCAGTACTTC. Protein: CASREAPDTYEQYF.

The V gene is TRBV5-1, the J gene TRBJ2-7, with TRBD2 matching 7 bases. CDR3 length: 16 amino acids. J was trimmed by 0 bases and V by 0 bases; bases with no gene match: 6. Looked up from germline, CDR1 is SGHRS and CDR2 is YFSETQ. CDR3 sequence: CASSLDYGGSSYEQYF. In nucleotides, the CDR3 is TGCGCCAGCAGCTTGGATTACGGCGGGAGCTCCTACGAGCAGTACTTC.

A note on this clone: One end of the junction does not line up with germline, which may come from a read error. The chain is built from TRBV30 and TRBJ1-2; 8 bases map to TRBD1. This CDR3 has 16 amino acids. Germline loops: CDR1 GTSNPN, CDR2 SVGIG (reference sequence). The CDR3 DNA sequence: TGTGACTGGAGTGTAGGACAGGGCTTTGATACGGGAGGCTACACCTTC. It is translated as CDWSVGQGFDTGGYTF.

V and J are TRBV28 and TRBJ1-2, with TRBD1 as a possible D gene (5 bases). The length of the CDR3 is 14 residues. Looked up from germline, CDR1 is MDHEN and CDR2 is SYDVKM. V lost 3 bases to trimming and J lost 5 bases, with 13 bases between them. The CDR3 nucleotides are TGTGCCAGCAGTTTCCACAGGATACCTTATGGCTACACCTTC. This gives the protein CASSFHRIPYGYTF.

Remarks on this clone: This sample includes further DNA sequences coding for the same CDR3. The gene calls are TRBV11-1 and TRBJ2-7, with 7 positions matching TRBD2. Germline V gene data show CDR1 as SGHAT and CDR2 as FQDESV (reference sequence). This CDR3 spans 15 amino acids. The V segment lost 3 bases and the J segment 4 bases; nucleotides outside the gene matches: 9. The CDR3 loop is CASSFGRGSRYEQYF. CDR3 nucleotides: TGTGCCAGCAGCTTCGGGCGGGGGAGTAGGTACGAGCAGTACTTC.

This clone was seen a few times. The V call is TRBV14, the J call TRBJ1-1, with D tentatively TRBD1 (5 bases). The CDR3 spans 14 residues. With 4 bases removed from V and 0 bases from J, the gap between germline ends came to 9 bases. Germline CDR1 SGHDN, CDR2 FVKESK. The CDR3 region is CASSLDTVNTEAFF. DNA for the CDR3: TGTGCCAGCAGCCTGGACACGGTGAACACTGAAGCTTTCTTT.

For the CDR3, the DNA is TGTGCCAGCAGTCCCGGACAGGAGCCCTACGAGCAGTACTTC. It specifies CASSPGQEPYEQYF. This chain joins TRBV2 and TRBJ2-7; 7 nucleotides align to TRBD1. Germline-derived CDR1 and CDR2 are SNHLY and FYNNEI. This CDR3 comprises 14 residues. V lost 5 bases, J lost 2 bases, and 6 bases stayed unmatched.

This clone was seen a single time. This chain connects TRBV6-1 to TRBJ1-2, with TRBD1 matching over 8 bases. CDR3 size: 14 residues. J gave up 4 bases and V 3 bases, and 4 bases lay outside the gene matches. Germline assignment: CDR1 MNHNS and CDR2 SASEGT. This CDR3 reads CASSEAGTGYGYTF. The CDR3 nucleotides are TGTGCCAGCAGTGAGGCCGGGACAGGCTATGGCTACACCTTC.

This clone was observed a few times. This chain uses TRBV5-1 with TRBJ1-1; 8 positions agree with TRBD1. The CDR3 spans 12 residues. V trimming: 4 bases; J trimming: 7 bases; junction bases outside the gene matches: 3. Looked up from germline, CDR1 is SGHRS and CDR2 is YFSETQ. In DNA, the CDR3 is TGCGCCAGCAGCGTCGGGACAGGTGAAGCTTTCTTT. Amino acids: CASSVGTGEAFF.

The chain recombines TRBV6-5 with TRBJ2-7, with 10 bases that match TRBD2. J lost 6 bases, V lost 4 bases, and 9 bases had no gene match. The V gene's germline CDR1 is MNHEY and CDR2 SVGAGI. The CDR3 runs 15 residues. The CDR3 sequence is CASSSISSGRSEQYF. CDR3 sequence (DNA): TGTGCCAGCAGTTCAATCTCTAGCGGGAGATCCGAGCAGTACTTC.